This T cell receptor (beta chain) stems from a study of cytomegalovirus exposure and HLA in healthy donors. Generated by immunoSEQ multiplex PCR, the TCRdb table keeps only in-frame clones and is missing some. The data hold approximately 140,000 clones, with around 88% observed a single time. As to this clone: Its antigen remains unidentified.

Study-wide findings and caveats: Cytomegalovirus-associated TCR beta chains were listed, numbering under 200. Later, an analysis found that TCR clusters from the first cohort tended to co-occur in the 95 to 150 validation repertoires.

Per germline, CDR1 SGHTA and CDR2 FQGNSA. The CDR3 loop spans 15 amino acids. The trim removed 5 bases at V and 9 bases at J, leaving 11 bases unmatched. Sequencing input: PBMCs. The chain joins TRBV7-2 to TRBJ2-7; 12 nucleotides line up with TRBD2. This clonotype was obtained from a young woman in good health and CMV-seropositive. CDR3 nucleotides: TGTGCCAGCAGCCCTCTTGGGACTAGCGGGCAGGTGCAGTACTTC. It yields the protein CASSPLGTSGQVQYF.